This passage covers 20 T cell receptor beta chains from one sample sequenced in a study of blood T cell repertoires in COVID-19. Sequencing used immunoSEQ multiplex PCR; TCRdb keeps in-frame clones, though not all of them. The sample has some 270,000 clones; about 89% are singletons. The sequenced sample was peripheral blood. These receptors originate from a man aged 35-49 years with active or convalescent COVID-19.

The rearrangement uses TRBV2 and TRBJ2-5, with no clear D. From germline, CDR1 is SNHLY and CDR2 FYNNEI. This CDR3 has 11 amino acids. Trimming left V 6 bases short and J 3 bases short, with 5 bases between. The DNA of the CDR3 is TGTGCCAGCAGCCTTGAAGAGACCCAGTACTTC. It yields the protein CASSLEETQYF.

The chain combines TRBV2 with TRBJ1-5, with a tentative D call TRBD1 (5 bases). Germline V gives CDR1 SNHLY, CDR2 FYNNEI. V was cut by 0 bases and J by 7 bases, with 7 bases left in between. CDR3 size: 13 residues. The CDR3 DNA sequence: TGTGCCAGCAGTGAAGCGGGGCCGCAGCCCCAGCATTTT. As protein: CASSEAGPQPQHF.

The chain has TRBV15 and TRBJ2-6; 11 positions agree with TRBD1. V dropped 4 bases and J dropped 2; count of bases not matched to a gene: 4. CDR3 size: 17 residues. The germline V gene has CDR1 LNHNV and CDR2 YYDKDF (reference sequence). The DNA for the CDR3 is TGTGCCACCAGCACGGGACAGGGGGTAGCTGGGGCCAACGTCCTGACTTTC. Protein: CATSTGQGVAGANVLTF.

This sequence joins TRBV29-1 and TRBJ1-2; D is unclear. This CDR3 spans 12 amino acids. Germline loops: CDR1 SQVTM, CDR2 ANQGSEA. Trimming cost V 3 bases and J 5 bases, with 10 bases left between them. CDR3 sequence reads: CSVEEGSYGYTF. The CDR3 DNA follows: TGCAGCGTTGAGGAGGGTTCTTATGGCTACACCTTC. The full variable domain, with the rest looked up from reference TRBV29-1 and TRBJ1-2, is SAVISQKPSRDICQRGTSLTIQCQVDSQVTMMFWYRQQPGQSLTLIATANQGSEATYESGFVIDKFPISRPNLTFSTLTVSNMSPEDSSIYLCSVEEGSYGYTFGSGTRLTVV.

V usage is TRBV24-1 and J usage is TRBJ2-2; TRBD1 agrees at 12 bases. Germline V lookup: CDR1 KGHDR, CDR2 SFDVKD. V shed 0 bases and J 6 bases; nucleotides not matched to a gene: 4. The CDR3 is 17 residues long. The CDR3 coding sequence is TGTGCCACCAGTGATTTGTCCGGGACAGGGGGCCCCGGGGAGCTGTTTTTT. Translated: CATSDLSGTGGPGELFF.

This chain joins TRBV10-3 and TRBJ1-6; perhaps TRBD1 as D (5 bases). Per the germline V gene, CDR1 is ENHRY and CDR2 is SYGVKD. The CDR3 runs to 13 residues. V lost 8 bases, J lost 7 bases, and 12 bases lay in between. This CDR3 is CAIGLQENSPLHF. The DNA of the CDR3 is TGTGCCATCGGGCTACAGGAAAATTCACCCCTCCACTTT.

This sequence joins TRBV20-1 and TRBJ2-1, with 8 bases aligning to TRBD2. V trimming: 3 bases; J trimming: 6 bases; junction bases outside the gene matches: 16. The CDR3 has 17 residues. CDR1 and CDR2 from the germline V gene are DFQATT and SNEGSKA (reference sequence). The CDR3 DNA follows: TGCAGTGCTAGTCCCCCGGCGGGGGGCAGGGACGGCAATGAGCAGTTCTTC. It yields the protein CSASPPAGGRDGNEQFF.

The chain combines TRBV28 with TRBJ2-7; 7 positions match TRBD1. Germline V lookup: CDR1 MDHEN, CDR2 SYDVKM. Losses at the gene ends were 6 bases for V and 3 bases for J; bases not matched to a gene: 11. The CDR3 sequence is 15 residues long. The CDR3: CASSSQRGGFYEQYF. The CDR3 DNA reads TGTGCCAGCAGCAGCCAGAGAGGGGGCTTCTACGAGCAGTACTTC.

The chain combines TRBV6-6 with TRBJ2-7; 9 nucleotides align to TRBD1. Germline V CDR1 and CDR2: MNHNY, SVGAGI (reference sequence). This CDR3 has 13 amino acids. V dropped 2 bases and J dropped 6; count of bases not matched to a gene: 2. The CDR3 coding sequence is TGTGCCAGCAGTTACAGGGACAGGGTCGAGCAGTACTTC. Translating it yields CASSYRDRVEQYF.

This chain connects TRBV6-5 to TRBJ2-2, with D unclear. The CDR3 is 14 amino acids. Per germline, CDR1 MNHEY and CDR2 SVGAGI. Trimming cost V 3 bases and J 7 bases, with 12 bases left between them. The CDR3 nucleotides are TGTGCCAGCAGTTATACTCCGATCGGCGGGGAGCTGTTTTTT. It translates to CASSYTPIGGELFF.

The V gene is TRBV11-1, the J gene TRBJ2-2; TRBD1 might be the D (6 bases). The CDR3 covers 14 residues. Germline V CDR1 and CDR2: SGHAT, FQDESV (reference sequence). V was cut by 3 bases and J by 6 bases, with 11 bases left in between. CDR3 protein: CASSFTGRAGELFF. In nucleotides, the CDR3 is TGTGCCAGCAGCTTTACAGGGCGAGCCGGGGAGCTGTTTTTT.

This clone was observed once. The chain links TRBV2 to TRBJ1-1; no reliable D call. Trimming stripped 6 bases from V and 0 bases from J, with 17 bases between. Per the germline V gene, CDR1 is SNHLY and CDR2 is FYNNEI. CDR3 size: 16 residues. DNA of the CDR3: TGTGCCAGCAGACGAGGAGGAGAGACGGTGAACACTGAAGCTTTCTTT. Protein product: CASRRGGETVNTEAFF.

This CDR3 reads CASSEGQGSGYTF. The CDR3 DNA reads as TGTGCCAGCAGCGAAGGACAGGGCAGTGGCTACACCTTC. The J gene is TRBJ1-2, the V gene TRBV7-9, with 8 bases fitting TRBD1. Germline V gives CDR1 SEHNR, CDR2 FQNEAQ (reference sequence). V gave up 5 bases and J gave up 7 bases; unmatched junction bases: 6. CDR3 length equals 13 residues.

The CDR3 DNA follows: TGTGCTAGTGGTTTGACTAGCACAGATACGCAGTATTTT. It codes for CASGLTSTDTQYF. The gene calls are TRBV12-5 and TRBJ2-3; no definite D call. The germline gives CDR1 LGHNT, CDR2 FRNRAP. Trimming shortened V by 2 bases and J by 0 bases, and 3 bases separated the two germline ends. This CDR3 spans 13 amino acids.

The CDR3 spells CAISRGTITDTQYF. For the CDR3, the DNA is TGTGCCATCAGTCGGGGGACGATCACAGATACGCAGTATTTT. The J gene is TRBJ2-3, the V gene TRBV10-3; D is perhaps TRBD2 (6 bases). The CDR3 has 14 residues. The germline V gene encodes CDR1 ENHRY and CDR2 SYGVKD. V lost 5 bases to trimming and J lost 2 bases, with 11 bases between them.

This clone appeared a single time. V gene TRBV6-5 combines with J gene TRBJ2-1; 14 positions agree with TRBD2. CDR1 MNHEY and CDR2 SVGAGI come from the germline V gene. With 7 bases clipped from V and 8 bases from J, the junction kept 4 bases outside the gene matches. The CDR3 spans 14 residues. The CDR3 DNA reads as TGTGCCAGCACTGCGGGACTAGCGGGAGATGAGCAGTTCTTC. Protein sequence: CASTAGLAGDEQFF.

V gene TRBV10-2 combines with J gene TRBJ2-7, with a possible D match to TRBD1 (5 bases). This CDR3 contains 12 residues. Deletions cut 8 bases from V and 6 bases from J, with 14 bases between. The V gene's germline CDR1 is WSHSY and CDR2 SAAADI. The CDR3 DNA sequence: TGCGCCAGCGCTTACCCAGGGCCCGAGCAGTACTTC. It translates to CASAYPGPEQYF.

The chain couples TRBV3-1 (or the pseudogene TRBV3-2) to TRBJ1-4, with D unclear. V lost 3 bases and J lost 8, with 13 bases in between. Germline CDR1 reads LGHDT; CDR2 reads YNNKEL (reference sequence). The CDR3 is 14 residues long. The CDR3 region has the DNA TGTGCCAGCAGCCATTTCAGACTCGGCGAAAAACTGTTTTTT. This sequence encodes CASSHFRLGEKLFF.

The chain combines TRBV2 with TRBJ2-2; 8 bases line up with TRBD1. J lost 1 base, V lost 8 bases, and 9 bases had no gene match. CDR1 SNHLY and CDR2 FYNNEI come from the germline V gene. The CDR3 extends over 16 amino acids. CDR3 nucleotides: TGTGCCAGCGTCCCCCGAGGGACAGGGAACACCGGGGAGCTGTTTTTT. It translates to CASVPRGTGNTGELFF.

CDR3: CASSPYERELDIQYF. The CDR3 nucleotides read TGTGCCAGCAGCCCCTACGAGCGGGAGTTAGACATTCAGTACTTC. The genes are TRBV11-3 and TRBJ2-4; 8 nucleotides align to TRBD2. Germline CDR1 and CDR2: SGHNT and YENEEA. Trimming removed 5 bases from V and 8 bases from J; junction bases left unmatched: 11. The CDR3 loop spans 15 amino acids. The variable domain in full, completed from reference TRBV11-3 and TRBJ2-4, reads EAGVVQSPRYKIIEKKQPVAFWCNPISGHNTLYWYLQNLGQGPELLIRYENEEAVDDSQLPKDRFSAERLKGVDSTLKIQPAELGDSAVYLCASSPYERELDIQYFGAGTRLSVL.